Given below is one TCR beta chain in context. Its cognate antigen is unknown. The source of the sample is a study of T cell clones after liver transplantation. Turning to the study itself: Three of eight recipients were HCV-positive; others had non-autoimmune, non-viral indications. Timepoints were pre-transplant, pre-withdrawal, and after withdrawal was completed or failed.

V lost 3 bases, J lost 2 bases, and 11 bases lay in between. CDR1 and CDR2 from the germline V gene are SGHTA and FQGNSA. This CDR3 has 15 residues. Findings and limits, study-wide: Low donor cell numbers restricted donor-reactive repertoire measurement in a couple of subjects.

CD3+CD4+ and CD3+CD8+ cells were FACS-sorted from thawed unstimulated PBMCs. Data came from immunoSEQ multiplex PCR; TCRdb stores just in-frame clones and leaves some out. The table lists about 75,000 clones, approximately 81% of them singletons. This sequence was found in a human patient who received a liver transplant. Some T cells may originate from the graft donor. This chain links TRBV7-2 with TRBJ1-5; D not resolved. Source: CD4+ T cells from blood, taken about 50 months after liver transplant. CDR3 loop: CASSFFFQGNQPQHF. CDR3 bases: TGTGCCAGCAGCTTTTTTTTCCAAGGCAATCAGCCCCAGCATTTT.